The 19 T cell receptor beta chains below come from one sample, sequenced in a study of post-analysis software for immune sequencing data. Study results and caveats: TRBV5-6, TRBV5-1 and TRBV20-1 belonged to a set of a few TRBV segments that were more frequent in patients than controls.

For these receptors, no antigen is known. Unique molecular identifiers tagged the TCR beta cDNA libraries. Each CDR3 protein gets one entry after TCRdb re-called the PCR reads with MiXCR. The table includes roughly 730,000 distinct CDR3 sequences, 25% to 30% detected once. The sample taken for sequencing was blood. Receptors originate from a girl under 18 with multiple sclerosis.

This clonotype turned up a few times. This sequence joins TRBV28 and TRBJ2-3; possibly TRBD1 or TRBD2 for D (5 bases each). Germline CDR1 MDHEN, CDR2 SYDVKM. The CDR3 runs 14 residues. Trimming removed 6 bases at V and 2 bases at J, with 12 bases between. CDR3 nucleotides: TGTGCCAGCAGCCCTGGGGGATACACAGATACGCAGTATTTT. Translated, it gives CASSPGGYTDTQYF.

This clonotype has only a few counts. The chain recombines TRBV29-1 with TRBJ1-1, with TRBD1 as a possible D gene (6 bases). The CDR3 length is 12 residues. The V end was cut by 2 bases, the J end by 4 bases, with 8 bases between. Germline CDR1 SQVTM, CDR2 ANQGSEA. The CDR3 DNA sequence: TGCAGCGTTGAACAGGGGACCACTGAAGCTTTCTTT. Translation gives CSVEQGTTEAFF.

This clonotype was detected many times. The J gene is TRBJ2-7, the V gene TRBV20-1; tentatively, D is TRBD2 (6 bases). Germline CDR1 is DFQATT and CDR2 is SNEGSKA (reference sequence). This CDR3 is 11 amino acids long. Deletions cut 6 bases from V and 4 bases from J, with 10 bases between. The CDR3 loop reads CSASAGYEQYF. The CDR3 nucleotides read TGCAGTGCCTCTGCGGGGTACGAGCAGTACTTC.

About this clonotype: An end of the junction does not agree with germline; a read error may underlie this. This chain connects TRBV3-1 to TRBJ2-1; TRBD1 agrees at 7 bases. There are 15 residues in the CDR3. Germline loops: CDR1 LGHDT, CDR2 YNNKEL (reference sequence). The CDR3, as DNA: TGTGCCGGCAGCCCTCGATGGACAGGTTGGAATGAGCAGTTCTTC. Its translation: CAGSPRWTGWNEQFF.

At least ten counts were recorded for this clonotype. This chain joins TRBV12-3 or TRBV12-4 and TRBJ1-2; D gene unclear. V gave up 1 base and J gave up 0 bases, with 6 bases separating them. The CDR3 is made up of 14 amino acids. The CDR3 protein is CASSLVGANYGYTF. Here the CDR3 DNA reads TGTGCCAGCAGTTTAGTTGGAGCTAACTATGGCTACACCTTC.

Ten or more counts support this clonotype. This chain uses TRBV20-1 with TRBJ2-3, with no clear D. The CDR3 is made up of 12 amino acids. V was cut by 2 bases and J by 4 bases, with 7 bases left in between. Germline CDR1 DFQATT, CDR2 SNEGSKA (reference sequence). CDR3: CSARWLSDTQYF. CDR3 DNA sequence: TGCAGTGCTAGATGGCTCTCAGATACGCAGTATTTT.

This clonotype was seen only a few times. The V and J genes are TRBV9 and TRBJ2-5, with D hard to call. Per germline, CDR1 SGDLS and CDR2 YYNGEE. Trimming took 0 bases from V and 2 from J, leaving 2 bases between them. The CDR3 contains 12 residues. The CDR3 reads CASSVDQETQYF. For the CDR3, the DNA is TGTGCCAGCAGCGTAGATCAAGAGACCCAGTACTTC.

The rearrangement uses TRBV7-2 and TRBJ2-7; D not certain. V gave up 4 bases and J gave up 4 bases, with 8 bases separating them. The germline CDR1 and CDR2 sequences are SGHTA and FQGNSA. This CDR3 is built from 12 residues. The CDR3 DNA is TGTACCAGCAGCTCGGAAAGGTACGAGCAGTACTTC. The encoded protein is CTSSSERYEQYF.

The chain combines TRBV7-2 with TRBJ1-4, with TRBD1 matching 8 bases. The CDR3 spans 15 residues. Germline assignment: CDR1 SGHTA and CDR2 FQGNSA. V trimming: 1 base; J trimming: 6 bases; junction bases outside the gene matches: 4. CDR3 amino acids: CASSLVQGADEKLFF. The DNA for the CDR3 is TGTGCCAGCAGCTTAGTCCAGGGGGCGGATGAAAAACTGTTTTTT.

There are many counts of this clonotype. This chain joins TRBV12-3 or TRBV12-4 and TRBJ2-7; D may be TRBD2 (6 bases). The CDR3 loop spans 13 amino acids. The V and J ends lost 6 bases and 4 bases respectively, with 13 bases between them. CDR3 sequence reads: CASRLGLQYEQYF. The CDR3 nucleotides are TGTGCCAGCAGGTTGGGACTCCAATACGAGCAGTACTTC.

In its sample, this clonotype was seen a few times. The chain is built from TRBV12-5 and TRBJ2-1; the D is unclear. The V end lost 7 bases, the J end lost 7 bases, and 8 bases lay between the germline ends. Germline CDR1 reads LGHNT; CDR2 reads FRNRAP. The CDR3 sequence is 11 residues long. CDR3 amino acids: CASAELNEQFF. The CDR3 nucleotides are TGTGCTAGTGCCGAATTAAATGAGCAGTTCTTC.

This rearrangement joins TRBV5-4 to TRBJ2-5; tentatively, D is TRBD1 or TRBD2 (6 bases each). Between the trimmed V and J ends, which lost 4 bases and 5 bases, there was a span of 18 bases. Germline loops: CDR1 SGHNT, CDR2 YYREEE (reference sequence). The CDR3 consists of 15 residues. This chain's CDR3 is CASSPRLGGAETQYF. The CDR3 region has the DNA TGTGCCAGCAGCCCCCGTTTGGGGGGCGCGGAGACCCAGTACTTC.

This clonotype was picked up a small number of times. The rearrangement joins TRBV7-2 to TRBJ2-7; 9 bases line up with TRBD1. Germline values: CDR1 SGHTA, CDR2 FQGNSA. The V segment lost 5 bases and the J segment 4 bases; nucleotides outside the gene matches: 12. The CDR3 spans 16 residues. This CDR3 is CASSRPPGQGFYEQYF. The DNA of the CDR3 is TGTGCCAGCAGCCGCCCACCGGGACAGGGTTTTTACGAGCAGTACTTC.

The chain joins TRBV27 to TRBJ1-5; D perhaps matches TRBD1 (5 bases). The germline V gene encodes CDR1 MNHEY and CDR2 SMNVEV (reference sequence). Trimming removed 5 bases from V and 4 bases from J, with 9 bases in between. The CDR3 consists of 13 residues. Written as DNA, the CDR3 is TGTGCCAGCAGTGCATGGGGGAATCAGCCCCAGCATTTT. Amino acid sequence: CASSAWGNQPQHF.

This chain joins TRBV4-1 and TRBJ1-2; 9 bases are a match to TRBD1. V gave up 1 base and J gave up 8 bases; unmatched junction bases: 8. The CDR3 totals 15 residues. Germline V CDR1 and CDR2: MGHRA, YSYEKL. In DNA form, the CDR3 reads TGCGCCAGCAGCCAAGGTTGGGACAGGGTTCAAGGCTACACCTTC. Translating gives CASSQGWDRVQGYTF.

This clonotype was seen at least ten times. The rearrangement uses TRBV4-1 and TRBJ2-1, with 16 bases that match TRBD2. The CDR3 runs 17 residues. V lost 3 bases to trimming and J lost 4 bases; unmatched junction nucleotides: 3. CDR1 is MGHRA and CDR2 is YSYEKL in the germline V gene. The CDR3 bases are TGCGCCAGCAGCCAGGGACTAGCGGGAGGGTTTTACAATGAGCAGTTCTTC. It translates to CASSQGLAGGFYNEQFF.

The sample holds a few counts of this clonotype. The chain couples TRBV7-9 to TRBJ2-1, with 9 positions matching TRBD2. Germline V gene lookup returns CDR1 SEHNR and CDR2 FQNEAQ (reference sequence). The CDR3 consists of 15 residues. The V and J ends lost 4 bases and 8 bases, in that order; junction bases with no gene match: 9. The CDR3: CASSSRGGADYEQFF. DNA for the CDR3: TGTGCCAGCAGCTCGCGGGGGGGGGCGGATTATGAGCAGTTCTTC.

This rearrangement joins TRBV20-1 to TRBJ1-5; D is perhaps TRBD1 (6 bases). V was shortened by 7 bases and J by 2 bases, with 9 bases between the two germline ends. Germline loops: CDR1 DFQATT, CDR2 SNEGSKA (reference sequence). This CDR3 region has 12 residues. CDR3 nucleotides: TGCAGTGGGAGGACAGGCAATCAGCCCCAGCATTTT. This gives the protein CSGRTGNQPQHF.

This clonotype turned up a few times. J is TRBJ1-2 and V is TRBV6-1; maybe TRBD1 (5 bases). Per the germline V gene, CDR1 is MNHNS and CDR2 is SASEGT. V was pared by 4 bases and J by 8 bases, with 14 bases between. This CDR3 contains 13 residues. The CDR3 nucleotides read TGTGCCAGCAGTGCCACGGGAGGGGAAGGCTACACCTTC. This translates into CASSATGGEGYTF.